Below are 22 T cell receptor beta chains sequenced from a single sample in a study of early T cells in non-severe SARS-CoV-2 infection. TCRdb re-analysed the 5' RACE reads in MiXCR, keeping a single row per CDR3 protein. The repertoire includes some 45,000 distinct CDR3 sequences, less than 8.5% of them detected once, and approximately 8% sits in the top ten. The sequenced sample consisted of whole blood. The source of these receptors is an adult who was a healthcare worker with PCR-confirmed SARS-CoV-2 infection or an uninfected control (not recorded which).

This clonotype was seen repeatedly, ten times or more. The chain recombines TRBV19 with TRBJ2-1; 7 nucleotides agree with TRBD1. The CDR3 sequence is 14 residues long. CDR1 is LNHDA, CDR2 SQIVND, per germline (reference sequence). J lost 8 bases, V lost 3 bases, and 7 bases had no gene match. CDR3 residues: CASSIVVGGDEQFF. The CDR3, as DNA: TGTGCCAGTAGTATCGTGGTAGGGGGCGATGAGCAGTTCTTC.

This clonotype was counted only a few times. This chain links TRBV9 with TRBJ2-3; 7 bases are a match to TRBD2. This CDR3 region has 16 residues. From germline, CDR1 is SGDLS and CDR2 YYNGEE. J lost 0 bases, V lost 3 bases, and 7 bases had no gene match. The chain's CDR3 is CASSAPRGVSTDTQYF. In DNA, the CDR3 is TGTGCCAGCAGCGCACCCCGGGGGGTAAGCACAGATACGCAGTATTTT.

Ten or more counts support this clonotype. The genes are TRBV4-2 and TRBJ2-2; no reliable D call. The CDR3 has 17 residues. The V gene's germline CDR1 is LGHNA and CDR2 YNFKEQ. Deletions cut 1 base from V and 4 bases from J, with 16 bases between. CDR3 nucleotide sequence: TGTGCCAGCAGCCAAGGGGAAAACTCCCAAGGCACCGGGGAGCTGTTTTTT. It translates to CASSQGENSQGTGELFF.

The chain links TRBV7-2 to TRBJ2-1; D may be TRBD1 (5 bases). The V end lost 4 bases, the J end lost 6 bases, and 13 bases lay between the germline ends. In germline, CDR1 is SGHTA, CDR2 FQGNSA. The CDR3 is 14 amino acids. The CDR3 sequence is CASSYSWQGNEQFF. The CDR3 bases are TGTGCCAGCAGCTACTCTTGGCAGGGCAATGAGCAGTTCTTC. The full variable domain, rest sourced from reference TRBV7-2 and TRBJ2-1, is GAGVSQSPSNKVTEKGKDVELRCDPISGHTALYWYRQSLGQGLEFLIYFQGNSAPDKSGLPSDRFSAERTGGSVSTLTIQRTQQEDSAVYLCASSYSWQGNEQFFGPGTRLTVL.

The chain joins TRBV7-2 to TRBJ2-3; TRBD2 aligns across 7 bases. V lost 5 bases to trimming and J lost 2 bases; unmatched junction nucleotides: 4. Germline CDR1 is SGHTA and CDR2 is FQGNSA. There are 14 residues in the CDR3. The chain's CDR3 is CASSRTRNTDTQYF. The CDR3 region has the DNA TGTGCCAGCAGCCGGACTAGGAACACAGATACGCAGTATTTT.

This clonotype has more than one count but fewer than ten. This sequence joins TRBV7-9 and TRBJ2-7, with D uncertain. CDR3 length: 12 amino acids. Germline V gene lookup returns CDR1 SEHNR and CDR2 FQNEAQ (reference sequence). V lost 5 bases, J lost 6 bases, and 11 bases lay in between. Written as DNA, the CDR3 is TGTGCCAGCAGCGTTACGCCACCCGAGCAGTACTTC. Protein: CASSVTPPEQYF.

This clonotype was found many times. The genes are TRBV12-3 or TRBV12-4 and TRBJ1-5; D possibly corresponds to TRBD1 (5 bases). V shed 5 bases and J shed 0 bases, with 11 bases lying between them. The CDR3 has 15 amino acids. The CDR3 loop is CASSGGFYSNQPQHF. The CDR3 DNA reads TGTGCCAGCAGTGGGGGATTTTATAGCAATCAGCCCCAGCATTTT.

This clonotype was recorded a few times. This rearrangement joins TRBV20-1 to TRBJ2-2, with D unclear. This CDR3 region has 14 residues. The V and J ends lost 6 bases and 1 base respectively, with 12 bases between them. Per the germline V gene, CDR1 is DFQATT and CDR2 is SNEGSKA (reference sequence). The CDR3 loop is CSATDTQNTGELFF. CDR3 sequence (DNA): TGCAGTGCCACTGACACCCAGAACACCGGGGAGCTGTTTTTT.

The chain joins TRBV3-1 to TRBJ2-1; the match to TRBD2 covers 15 bases. CDR1 and CDR2 (germline): LGHDT, YNNKEL (reference sequence). CDR3 length equals 16 residues. With 4 bases clipped from V and 9 bases from J, the junction kept 7 bases outside the gene matches. CDR3 nucleotide sequence: TGTGCCAGCAGCCGCGGACTAGCGGGGGGGCCAAGTGAGCAGTTCTTC. It translates to CASSRGLAGGPSEQFF.

This clonotype was counted a few times. The J gene is TRBJ2-3, the V gene TRBV5-4, with D possibly matching TRBD1 (5 bases). Trimming stripped 5 bases from V and 1 base from J, with 11 bases between. This CDR3 spans 14 amino acids. Germline V CDR1 and CDR2: SGHNT, YYREEE (reference sequence). The CDR3 DNA is TGTGCCAGCAGTCCCGGACACCGCACAGATACGCAGTATTTT. Translation: CASSPGHRTDTQYF.

This clonotype was seen a handful of times. This chain connects TRBV24-1 to TRBJ2-3; D uncertain. The CDR3 spans 12 residues. CDR1 is KGHDR and CDR2 is SFDVKD in the germline V gene. Trimming shortened V by 3 bases and J by 3 bases, and 3 bases separated the two germline ends. Here the CDR3 reads CATSDTTDTQYF. The CDR3, as DNA: TGTGCCACCAGTGATACTACAGATACGCAGTATTTT.

This clonotype came up many times. The V call is TRBV28, the J call TRBJ2-3; TRBD2 is a possible D gene (6 bases). Trimming shortened V by 3 bases and J by 2 bases, and 15 bases separated the two germline ends. Germline V gene lookup returns CDR1 MDHEN and CDR2 SYDVKM. This CDR3 has 16 amino acids. The CDR3 DNA sequence: TGTGCCAGCAGTTTCCGACGGGGGAAACCCACAGATACGCAGTATTTT. This codes for CASSFRRGKPTDTQYF.

The chain has TRBV10-3 and TRBJ2-3; no clear D gene. Trimming removed 1 base from V and 2 bases from J, with 10 bases in between. Germline CDR1 is ENHRY and CDR2 is SYGVKD. The CDR3 is 15 amino acids. CDR3 coding DNA: TGTGCCATCAGTGAGTTTGGGCTAGTCACAGATACGCAGTATTTT. This translates into CAISEFGLVTDTQYF.

This clonotype was found a few times. V usage is TRBV12-3 or TRBV12-4 and J usage is TRBJ1-2; D is unresolved. The CDR3 totals 11 residues. Trimming cost V 7 bases and J 5 bases, with 8 bases left between them. The CDR3 DNA reads TGTGCCAGCACCCCGGGGTATGGCTACACCTTC. The encoded protein is CASTPGYGYTF.

This clonotype is a singleton in its sample. A much more abundant neighbour one base away suggests this may be a read error. V usage is TRBV6-1 and J usage is TRBJ2-7; TRBD1 is a possible D gene (5 bases). V lost 10 bases and J 3 bases, leaving 13 bases between the germline ends. The CDR3 has 12 residues. CDR1 and CDR2 from the germline V gene are MNHNS and SASEGT. Here the CDR3 reads CATQGAVYEQYF. In DNA form, the CDR3 reads TGTGCCACTCAAGGGGCTGTCTACGAGCAGTACTTC.

This clonotype was counted between two and nine times. The chain combines TRBV4-2 with TRBJ2-7; TRBD2 is a possible D gene (5 bases). The CDR3 runs 15 residues. Trimming pared 1 base from V and 5 bases from J, leaving 15 bases between. Germline CDR1 is LGHNA and CDR2 is YNFKEQ. CDR3 in DNA: TGTGCCAGCAGCCAAGCTTCGGGATTTCGGAACGAGCAGTACTTC. This sequence encodes CASSQASGFRNEQYF.

This clonotype was found a few times. At one end, the junction sequence differs from germline, possibly due to a read error. V and J are TRBV7-7 and TRBJ2-1, with a tentative D call TRBD2 (5 bases). CDR1 is SSHAT, CDR2 FNYEAQ, per germline (reference sequence). CDR3 size: 12 residues. The CDR3: CASSPRGGEQFF. CDR3 bases: TGTGCTAGCAGCCCCCGGGGTGGTGAGCAGTTCTTC.

This clonotype was seen at least ten times. This rearrangement joins TRBV5-1 to TRBJ2-7; D is unclear. The CDR3 is made up of 14 amino acids. V lost 7 bases to trimming and J lost 1 base, with 15 bases between them. The germline CDR1 and CDR2 sequences are SGHRS and YFSETQ. Here the CDR3 DNA reads TGCGCCAGCGGCTCAGAAGACGGATCCTACGAGCAGTACTTC. Its protein product is CASGSEDGSYEQYF.

This clonotype was recorded at least ten times. The chain has TRBV6-2 or TRBV6-3 and TRBJ2-3, with D possibly TRBD2 on 5 matching bases. Germline V gives CDR1 MNHEY, CDR2 SVGEGT. Deletions cut 0 bases from V and 4 bases from J, with 11 bases between. The CDR3 totals 15 residues. In DNA form, the CDR3 reads TGTGCCAGCAGTTACTCCCGGGGTGACTCAGATACGCAGTATTTT. Its protein product is CASSYSRGDSDTQYF.

The chain couples TRBV7-2 to TRBJ2-2; D possibly corresponds to TRBD2 (7 bases). The CDR3 runs to 16 residues. Germline V CDR1 and CDR2: SGHTA, FQGNSA. Trimming took off 4 bases at V and 2 bases at J, with 14 bases between the two ends. DNA for the CDR3: TGTGCCAGCAGCTCCCCGGGGGGCGGTAACACCGGGGAGCTGTTTTTT. It encodes CASSSPGGGNTGELFF.

This clonotype was detected ten times or more. The chain uses TRBV5-1 and TRBJ2-2, with 7 bases lining up with TRBD1. Trimming at V came to 9 bases and at J to 0 bases, leaving 5 bases not matched to a gene. The CDR3 has 14 residues. The germline gives CDR1 SGHRS, CDR2 YFSETQ. The CDR3 region is CATTGDPNTGELFF. The CDR3 bases are TGCGCCACCACAGGGGACCCGAACACCGGGGAGCTGTTTTTT.

This clonotype was seen a handful of times. The V call is TRBV7-9, the J call TRBJ1-3, with 7 positions matching TRBD1. Germline CDR1 is SEHNR and CDR2 is FQNEAQ (reference sequence). V shed 3 bases and J 0 bases; nucleotides not matched to a gene: 8. The CDR3 spans 17 residues. The DNA of the CDR3 is TGTGCCAGCAGCTTGCGGACAGGACTGATCTCTGGAAACACCATATATTTT. It is translated as CASSLRTGLISGNTIYF.